Below are 17 T cell receptor beta chains sequenced from a single sample in a study of T-cell reconstitution after alpha-beta-depleted transplantation in children. It was with unique molecular identifiers that the TCRbeta library was prepared. In TCRdb, the PCR reads were re-called with MiXCR into one record per CDR3 protein. The sample has 200,000 to 250,000 distinct CDR3 sequences; about a tenth are singletons. Specimen: PBMCs, collected before TCRalphabeta/CD19-depleted stem cell transplant. The source is a child less than two years old with acute myeloid leukemia, due to receive a stem cell transplant.

The sample holds many counts of this clonotype. V gene TRBV28 combines with J gene TRBJ2-7, with D perhaps given as TRBD1 or TRBD2 (5 bases each). V was cut by 7 bases and J by 3 bases, with 22 bases left in between. The CDR3 loop spans 16 amino acids. Germline lookup yields CDR1 MDHEN and CDR2 SYDVKM. CDR3 bases: TGTGCCAGCAAAGGGTGGGGGACGAGCAATCTCTACGAGCAGTACTTC. The encoded protein is CASKGWGTSNLYEQYF.

This clonotype appeared many times. Relative to the germline gene, one junction end is altered; a read error may explain this. This rearrangement joins TRBV11-2 to TRBJ1-4; TRBD1 matches 8 bases. Germline lookup yields CDR1 SGHAT and CDR2 FQNNGV. CDR3 size: 15 residues. The DNA for the CDR3 is TGTGCCAGCAGCACTGGGACAGGAACTTATGAAAAACTGTTTTTT. Its translation is CASSTGTGTYEKLFF.

This clonotype has at least ten counts. The chain employs TRBV9 and TRBJ2-7; 7 bases map to TRBD2. The junction had 5 bases not matched to a gene; V was cut back by 0 bases and J by 2 bases. The CDR3 has 15 amino acids. Germline V gene lookup returns CDR1 SGDLS and CDR2 YYNGEE. CDR3 coding DNA: TGTGCCAGCAGCGTAGGGCCAGGGACTACCTACGAGCAGTACTTC. Its protein is CASSVGPGTTYEQYF.

CDR3 coding DNA: TGTGCCAGCCACGAAACAGGGACCTATGGCTACACCTTC. Its translation: CASHETGTYGYTF. The chain links TRBV12-3 or TRBV12-4 to TRBJ1-2, with D perhaps TRBD1 (6 bases). Deletions cut 8 bases from V and 4 bases from J, with 14 bases between. CDR3 length: 13 amino acids.

This clonotype was observed at least ten times. The chain carries TRBV20-1 and TRBJ2-2, with 8 positions matching TRBD1. The CDR3 is 14 residues long. Germline trimming cut 4 bases from V and 1 base from J; bases unmatched to any gene: 2. Germline-derived CDR1 and CDR2 are DFQATT and SNEGSKA (reference sequence). The CDR3 DNA follows: TGCAGTGCTATTGGACAGGGGAACACCGGGGAGCTGTTTTTT. Protein: CSAIGQGNTGELFF.

Concerning this clonotype itself: A clone one base away is much larger, so this may be a read error. V gene TRBV20-1 combines with J gene TRBJ2-1, with 8 bases that match TRBD2. V lost 7 bases and J lost 12; bases outside the gene matches: 8. The CDR3 is 11 residues long. Germline CDR1 reads DFQATT; CDR2 reads SNEGSKA (reference sequence). The CDR3, as DNA: TGCAGTGTTTCGGGGGGGGCAGGGCAGTTCTTC. It specifies CSVSGGAGQFF.

This clonotype was picked up many times. The rearrangement uses TRBV20-1 and TRBJ1-5; perhaps TRBD1 as D (5 bases). V was trimmed by 0 bases and J by 8 bases, leaving 17 bases between them. The CDR3 is 15 amino acids. CDR1 DFQATT and CDR2 SNEGSKA come from the germline V gene (reference sequence). The chain's CDR3 is CSARDPDTPLEPQHF. Written as DNA, the CDR3 is TGCAGTGCTAGAGATCCGGACACCCCTTTAGAGCCCCAGCATTTT.

This clonotype appeared many times. This chain links TRBV20-1 with TRBJ2-2; 11 bases align to TRBD2. Germline lookup yields CDR1 DFQATT and CDR2 SNEGSKA (reference sequence). The CDR3 is 17 amino acids. Trimming cost V 6 bases and J 6 bases; bases outside gene matches: 15. Here the CDR3 reads CSALWLAGGNLPGELFF. For the CDR3, the DNA is TGCAGTGCCCTGTGGCTAGCGGGAGGAAATCTTCCCGGGGAGCTGTTTTTT.

This clonotype was detected a few times. The rearrangement uses TRBV6-5 and TRBJ2-1; 9 nucleotides match TRBD2. The CDR3 length is 17 residues. V dropped 0 bases and J dropped 3; count of bases not matched to a gene: 6. Germline CDR1 and CDR2: MNHEY and SVGAGI. The CDR3 spells CASSYSIGLASYNEQFF. CDR3 in DNA: TGTGCCAGCAGTTACTCCATCGGACTAGCGAGCTACAATGAGCAGTTCTTC.

This clonotype has a handful of counts. V usage is TRBV3-1 and J usage is TRBJ2-4; TRBD1 matches 9 bases. CDR3 size: 16 residues. J lost 6 bases, V lost 0 bases, and 6 bases had no gene match. Germline CDR1 LGHDT, CDR2 YNNKEL (reference sequence). CDR3 region: CASSQETGGSGNIQYF. CDR3 in DNA: TGTGCCAGCAGCCAAGAAACAGGGGGCTCAGGAAACATTCAGTACTTC.

This clonotype has at least ten counts. This chain uses TRBV7-9 with TRBJ2-1, with a weak D call TRBD2 (5 bases). The CDR3 runs to 12 residues. Trimming removed 5 bases at V and 9 bases at J, with 11 bases between. CDR1 is SEHNR and CDR2 is FQNEAQ in the germline V gene (reference sequence). CDR3 residues: CASSPAGGEQFF. The CDR3 DNA follows: TGTGCCAGCAGCCCGGCGGGTGGTGAGCAGTTCTTC. Combining the CDR3 with reference TRBV7-9 and TRBJ2-1 gives the whole variable domain DTGVSQNPRHKITKRGQNVTFRCDPISEHNRLYWYRQTLGQGPEFLTYFQNEAQLEKSRLLSDRFSAERPKGSFSTLEIQRTEQGDSAMYLCASSPAGGEQFFGPGTRLTVL.

In its sample, this clonotype was seen many times. This chain links TRBV28 with TRBJ2-3; 11 bases are a match to TRBD2. V was pared by 5 bases and J by 3 bases, with 10 bases of the junction left unmatched. In germline, CDR1 is MDHEN, CDR2 SYDVKM. The CDR3 length is 17 residues. This CDR3 reads CASSPWLLAGATDTQYF. CDR3 coding DNA: TGTGCCAGCAGTCCCTGGTTACTAGCGGGAGCAACAGATACGCAGTATTTT.

With regard to this clonotype: This clone may be a read error of a much larger clone one base away. The CDR3 DNA reads TGTGCCAGCAGTTGGGGCAGGGGCGACACCTTC. Its protein product is CASSWGRGDTF. The chain links TRBV12-3 or TRBV12-4 to TRBJ1-2; tentatively, D is TRBD1 (6 bases). V dropped 4 bases and J dropped 12 bases, with 12 bases sitting between them. The CDR3 totals 11 residues.

This clonotype has ten or more counts. The chain couples TRBV18 to TRBJ2-7; D might be TRBD1 (6 bases). Deletions cut 0 bases from V and 3 bases from J, with 12 bases between. This CDR3 is built from 15 residues. CDR1 and CDR2 (germline): KGHSH, LQKENI. The CDR3 sequence: CASSPPGTQNYEQYF. The CDR3 bases are TGTGCCAGCTCACCACCGGGGACACAGAACTACGAGCAGTACTTC.

This clonotype was seen a handful of times. Being one base from a much bigger clone, this may be a read error. The genes are TRBV10-3 and TRBJ2-7, with TRBD2 identical over 13 bases. The CDR3 totals 15 residues. Per germline, CDR1 ENHRY and CDR2 SYGVKD. The CDR3 coding sequence is TGTGCCATCAGTGCGGGACTAGCGGGATCCTACGAGCAGTGCTTC. This gives the protein CAISAGLAGSYEQCF.

This clonotype was recorded at least ten times. The chain links TRBV7-2 to TRBJ2-2, with TRBD2 matching 7 bases. The CDR3 contains 15 residues. V was clipped by 5 bases and J by 3 bases; unmatched bases: 6. The germline V gene has CDR1 SGHTA and CDR2 FQGNSA. CDR3 sequence reads: CASSPSGVDTGELFF. In DNA, the CDR3 is TGTGCCAGCAGCCCGAGCGGGGTGGACACCGGGGAGCTGTTTTTT.

This clonotype was detected ten times or more. The chain combines TRBV2 with TRBJ2-1, with D tentatively TRBD1 (6 bases). V lost 6 bases and J lost 6, with 15 bases in between. Germline V gives CDR1 SNHLY, CDR2 FYNNEI. This CDR3 contains 14 residues. This CDR3 reads CASSDRTLSNEQFF. DNA of the CDR3: TGTGCCAGCAGCGACAGGACCCTCAGCAATGAGCAGTTCTTC.